The entry below describes one T cell receptor beta chain. The source of the sample is a study of blood T cell repertoires in COVID-19. The CDR3 totals 10 residues. Trimming cost V 1 base and J 8 bases, with 5 bases left between them. Germline V gives CDR1 DFQATT, CDR2 SNEGSKA (reference sequence). The protocol was immunoSEQ multiplex PCR, while the TCRdb copy is restricted to in-frame clones and leaves out a portion. The sample holds 310,000 or so clones, 70% to 90% seen once. Sequenced sample: PBMCs or T cells enriched from blood (not recorded which). The TCR was taken from a middle-aged woman who had recovered from COVID-19. The V gene is TRBV20-1, the J gene TRBJ1-2; D is unresolved. CDR3 sequence reads: CSARAGGYTF. The DNA for the CDR3 is TGCAGTGCTAGAGCGGGGGGCTACACCTTC.